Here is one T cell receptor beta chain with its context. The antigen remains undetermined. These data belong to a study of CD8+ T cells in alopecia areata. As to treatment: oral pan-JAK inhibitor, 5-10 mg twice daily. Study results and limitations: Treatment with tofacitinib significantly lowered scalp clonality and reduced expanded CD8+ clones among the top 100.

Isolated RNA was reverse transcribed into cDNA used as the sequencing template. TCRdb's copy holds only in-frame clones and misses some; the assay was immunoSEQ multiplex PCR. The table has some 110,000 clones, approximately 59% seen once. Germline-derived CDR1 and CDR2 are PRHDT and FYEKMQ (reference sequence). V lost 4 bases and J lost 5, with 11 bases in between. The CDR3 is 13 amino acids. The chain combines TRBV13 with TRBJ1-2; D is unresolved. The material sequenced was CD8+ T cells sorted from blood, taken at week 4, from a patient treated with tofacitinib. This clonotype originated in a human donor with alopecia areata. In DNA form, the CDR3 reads TGTGCCAGCAGCTCCGGACGCCTGTATGGCTACACCTTC. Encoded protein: CASSSGRLYGYTF.